The T cell receptor beta chain under discussion was sequenced for a study of early T cells in non-severe SARS-CoV-2 infection. Overall study: Sequencing of unsorted whole blood was done on bulk RNA, leaving chains unpaired.

Individual cDNA molecules received unique molecular identifiers. MiXCR, applied by TCRdb to the 5' RACE reads, yields one record per CDR3 protein. Of some 42,000 distinct CDR3 sequences listed, 5% to 6.5% are singletons. This clonotype has a count of ten or more. Its matching antigen is unknown. V was clipped by 6 bases and J by 0 bases, with 18 bases between them. Germline V lookup: CDR1 DFQATT, CDR2 SNEGSKA (reference sequence). The CDR3 has 15 residues. Study outcomes and limitations: VDJdb matching favored anti-spike CD8 responses, missing private and CD4 specificities.

This sequence originates from an adult who was a healthcare worker with PCR-confirmed SARS-CoV-2 infection or an uninfected control (not recorded which). The rearrangement joins TRBV20-1 to TRBJ2-7; either TRBD1 or TRBD2 may supply D (5 bases each). Sequenced material: whole blood, taken at baseline. The CDR3 loop is CSAPSWGTSSYEQYF. CDR3 in DNA: TGCAGTGCCCCTTCTTGGGGGACGAGCTCCTACGAGCAGTACTTC.